This is a list of T cell receptor beta chains from one sample in a study of T cell repertoires in cytomegalovirus infection. TCRdb analysed the reads with MiXCR anew, one entry per CDR3 protein. The table records around 360,000 distinct CDR3 sequences, roughly 34% of them present only once. Their target antigens are unknown. The source was cultured PBMCs, collected from culture after CMV antigen stimulation. The receptor source for this set is a human donor in good health (CMV status not recorded). Some clones in this sample may be carry-over from other donors' samples. The CDR3 runs from the conserved cysteine through the conserved F or W. A D gene is named only where the DNA matches it firmly. Rows give clone size only sometimes, using once, few, many, or a class for an expanded clone.

v_gene	d_gene	j_gene	abundance	CDR3nt	CDR3aa
TRBV2	-	TRBJ1-2	few	TGTGCCAGCCTCGATGCGCACCCCAACTATGGCTACACCTTC	CASLDAHPNYGYTF
TRBV7-2	-	TRBJ2-2	few	TGTGCCAGCAGCGCCTTCCACGGGTCCGGGGAGCTGTTTTTT	CASSAFHGSGELFF
TRBV18	-	TRBJ1-1	once	TGTGCCAGCTCACCTCGGACTGCCGATCACACTGAAGCTTTCTTT	CASSPRTADHTEAFF
TRBV5-1	TRBD1	TRBJ2-1	-	TGCGCCAGCAGCCCGCACAGGGGGAGTTACAATGAGCAGTTCTTC	CASSPHRGSYNEQFF
TRBV6-5	-	TRBJ1-3	-	TGTGCCAGCAGTTACTCGTTCAACGGAGTGGGAAACACCATATATTTT	CASSYSFNGVGNTIYF
TRBV4-3	TRBD2	TRBJ2-3	-	TGCGCCAGCAGCCAAAGGCGGGGGGTATCAGATACGCAGTATTTT	CASSQRRGVSDTQYF
TRBV5-1	-	TRBJ1-4	few	TGCGCCAGCAGCACCTTTTCCCTCCGGGACACCCAACGTGCAACTAATGAAAAACTGTTTTTT	CASSTFSLRDTQRATNEKLFF
TRBV18	TRBD1	TRBJ1-6	many	TGTGCCAGCTCTCTCGACAGGGTCAATTCACCCCTCCACTTT	CASSLDRVNSPLHF
TRBV4-2	-	TRBJ2-4	-	TGTGCCAGCAGCCAAACAGGGATAGCAGTGGACATTCAGTACTTC	CASSQTGIAVDIQYF
TRBV6-4	-	TRBJ2-1	-	TGTGCCAGCCGCCCAAGGGAAACCTACAATGAGCAGTTCTTC	CASRPRETYNEQFF
TRBV20-1	TRBD1	TRBJ1-2	few	TGCAGTGCCCCGGGACAGAGCTACTATGGCTACACCTTC	CSAPGQSYYGYTF
TRBV9	TRBD2	TRBJ2-1	-	TGTGCCAGCAGCGTAGTGGGACTAGCGTATGATGAGCAGTTCTTC	CASSVVGLAYDEQFF
TRBV4-1	-	TRBJ1-6	-	TGCGCCAGCAGCCAAGAGGTTACGGGGCTTCCCTCCCCCCTCCACTTT	CASSQEVTGLPSPLHF
TRBV19	-	TRBJ1-1	few	TGTGCCAGTGGAAGCCTGGGGGGATACACTGAAGCTTTCTTT	CASGSLGGYTEAFF
TRBV28	TRBD2	TRBJ2-4	-	TGTGCCAGCAGTAGACTAGCGGGAGCACCCAAAAACATTCAGTACTTC	CASSRLAGAPKNIQYF
TRBV6-2/TRBV6-3	-	TRBJ1-1	few	TGTGCCAGCAGTTACTCGATATGGGGGAAGGGTTCTGAAGCTTTCTTT	CASSYSIWGKGSEAFF
TRBV19	TRBD1	TRBJ2-1	-	TGTGCCAGTAGTATAACCTGGGACAGCCGCTCCTACAATGAGCAGTTCTTC	CASSITWDSRSYNEQFF
TRBV7-9	-	TRBJ2-3	few	TGTGCCAGCAGCTTAAGCGGAAGCTCGTCAGATACGCAGTATTTT	CASSLSGSSSDTQYF
TRBV7-2	-	TRBJ2-5	many	TGTGCCAGCAGCTCAGACTCTGGGGAGACCCAGTACTTC	CASSSDSGETQYF
TRBV6-2/TRBV6-3	-	TRBJ2-1	-	TGTGCCAGCAGTTATGGGGCGTCCTACAATGAGCAGTTCTTC	CASSYGASYNEQFF
TRBV4-2	-	TRBJ2-1	-	TGTGCCAGCAGCCAAGATAGGGGGAGAGGCTACAATGAGCAGTTCTTC	CASSQDRGRGYNEQFF
TRBV20-1	-	TRBJ1-5	once	TGCAGTGCTAGGGCGGATAGCAATCAGCCCCAGCATTTT	CSARADSNQPQHF
TRBV19	-	TRBJ2-3	few	TGTGCCAGTAGTACCCCGCCTGGCCCGGGTATAGATACGCAGTATTTT	CASSTPPGPGIDTQYF
TRBV20-1	TRBD1	TRBJ2-3	once	TGCAGTGCTTGTCGGACAGGGTCCAGCACAGATACGCAGTATTTT	CSACRTGSSTDTQYF
TRBV12-3/TRBV12-4	TRBD1	TRBJ1-2	-	TGTGCCAGCACCGGGACAGGGTCGAAGGGCTACACCTTC	CASTGTGSKGYTF
TRBV20-1	-	TRBJ1-1	few	TGCAGTGCTAGAGCTCCACCGGCAGGCATGAACACTGAAGCTTTCTTT	CSARAPPAGMNTEAFF
TRBV5-1	-	TRBJ2-7	-	TGCGCCAGCAGCCCACAGGGACTCGAGCTGGACGAGCAGTACTTC	CASSPQGLELDEQYF
TRBV19	-	TRBJ2-1	-	TGTGCCAGTAGGAATTTCGAGGGCGGCTACAATGAGCAGTTCTTC	CASRNFEGGYNEQFF
TRBV20-1	TRBD1	TRBJ2-7	-	TGCAGTGCTAGAGAGGAGGGGTGGGGACAGGGTTACTTC	CSAREEGWGQGYF
TRBV6-2/TRBV6-3	TRBD1	TRBJ1-1	few	TGTGCCAGCAGGCGTACAGGGGACATGAACACTGAAGCTTTCTTT	CASRRTGDMNTEAFF
TRBV20-1	-	TRBJ2-5	-	TGCAGTGCTCCTCCTGGGGGACGGCAAGAGACCCAGTACTTC	CSAPPGGRQETQYF
TRBV3-1	-	TRBJ2-1	-	TGTGCCAGCAGCACCACCAGACACCGGGCGGAGCAGTTCTTC	CASSTTRHRAEQFF
TRBV7-2	TRBD1	TRBJ1-5	many	TGTGCCAGCGGGACAGGGAAGGATCAGCCCCAGCATTTT	CASGTGKDQPQHF
TRBV7-2	-	TRBJ1-3	few	TGTGCCAGCAGCTTAGGGAGCTACGGCAACACCATATATTTT	CASSLGSYGNTIYF
TRBV7-4	TRBD1	TRBJ1-5	-	TGTGCCAGCAGCTTGGTAGGGGGCCCCAACTCCTTACATCAGCCCCAGCATTTT	CASSLVGGPNSLHQPQHF
TRBV5-4	-	TRBJ2-5	few	TGTGCCAGCAGCTCGGAGCAAGAGACCCAGTACTTC	CASSSEQETQYF
TRBV27	-	TRBJ1-5	few	TGTGCCAGCAGGGGAGGGAGTAATAGCAATCAGCCCCAGCATTTT	CASRGGSNSNQPQHF
TRBV25-1	-	TRBJ2-1	-	TGTGCCAGCAGTGAATGGTCGGACCCGAACAATGAGCAGTTCTTC	CASSEWSDPNNEQFF
TRBV6-6	TRBD1	TRBJ2-7	few	TGTGCCAGCAGTACTCGACAGGGGAAAGAACCTTCCTACGAGCAGTACTTC	CASSTRQGKEPSYEQYF
TRBV6-5	-	TRBJ2-1	-	TGTGCCACCCAACAGAGCTCCTACAATGAGCAGTTCTTC	CATQQSSYNEQFF
TRBV19	TRBD2	TRBJ2-6	-	TGTGCCAGTAGTATAGTCCTAGCGGGAGGATCTGGGGCCAACGTCCTGACTTTC	CASSIVLAGGSGANVLTF
TRBV28	-	TRBJ2-7	-	TGTGCCAGCAGTCCCAGGACACCCTCTGCAGAGCAGTACTTC	CASSPRTPSAEQYF
TRBV4-3	-	TRBJ2-7	-	TGCGCCAGCAGCCAAGACGGGGAAGTTAACCCCTACGAGCAGTACTTC	CASSQDGEVNPYEQYF
TRBV7-9	-	TRBJ2-1	-	TGTGCCAGCAGGCCAAAACTACAGGGAAATGAGCAGTTCTTC	CASRPKLQGNEQFF
TRBV20-1	-	TRBJ2-3	few	TGCAGTGCTAGAGTCCCCCCCAGCACAGATACGCAGTATTTT	CSARVPPSTDTQYF
TRBV7-8	-	TRBJ2-7	many	TGTGCCAGCAGCTTGAAAGACGGATACTACGAGCAGTACTTC	CASSLKDGYYEQYF
TRBV7-2	TRBD1	TRBJ1-6	many	TGTGCCAGCAGCTCGGGACAGGGGGTCAATTCACCCCTCCACTTT	CASSSGQGVNSPLHF
TRBV7-9	-	TRBJ1-1	-	TGTGCCAGCAGTCCTCATGGACCCTCCGGGTCTTTCTTT	CASSPHGPSGSFF
TRBV6-2/TRBV6-3	-	TRBJ2-1	-	TGTGCCAGCAGTGCCACCCCCGTGCAGTTCTTC	CASSATPVQFF
TRBV29-1	-	TRBJ1-1	-	TGCAGCGTGGGGGCGGGGTCGGTCACTGAAGCTTTCTTT	CSVGAGSVTEAFF
TRBV4-3	-	TRBJ2-1	-	TGCGCCAGCTGTACGGACAGTGGCTCCTACAATGAGCAGTTCTTC	CASCTDSGSYNEQFF
TRBV12-3/TRBV12-4	-	TRBJ1-1	few	TGTGCCAGCAGCCACTCTTTCCCGGGAGGCGCTGAAGCTTTCTTT	CASSHSFPGGAEAFF